The count of the clone carrying this TCR beta chain is one. The V end was cut by 5 bases, the J end by 0 bases, with 5 bases between. CDR1 and CDR2 from the germline V gene are SGHTA and FQGNSA. This CDR3 contains 13 residues. This specimen belongs to a study of blood T cell repertoires in COVID-19. Study-wide context: There were acute and convalescent COVID-19 samples, and they came from the United States, Italy and Spain. In each case, the material was cDNA or gDNA derived from T cells, B-cell-depleted T cells, or PBMCs.

Authors' data handling: Estimates of nucleated cell counts were drawn from the amplification of reference gene primers. Sequenced by immunoSEQ multiplex PCR; TCRdb stores in-frame clones only, minus some. For V, J and clone size, that table is used; D and trimming come from the DNA. The sample shows around 70,000 clones, about 91% of them seen only once. This receptor was taken from a human donor in a cohort sampled during active COVID-19. Sequenced material: peripheral blood. The rearrangement joins TRBV7-2 to TRBJ2-1, with TRBD2 as a possible D gene (5 bases). This CDR3 is CASSRDSYNEQFF. The CDR3 nucleotides are TGTGCCAGCAGCCGGGACTCCTACAATGAGCAGTTCTTC. Filled out from reference TRBV7-2 and TRBJ2-1, the complete variable domain reads GAGVSQSPSNKVTEKGKDVELRCDPISGHTALYWYRQSLGQGLEFLIYFQGNSAPDKSGLPSDRFSAERTGGSVSTLTIQRTQQEDSAVYLCASSRDSYNEQFFGPGTRLTVL.